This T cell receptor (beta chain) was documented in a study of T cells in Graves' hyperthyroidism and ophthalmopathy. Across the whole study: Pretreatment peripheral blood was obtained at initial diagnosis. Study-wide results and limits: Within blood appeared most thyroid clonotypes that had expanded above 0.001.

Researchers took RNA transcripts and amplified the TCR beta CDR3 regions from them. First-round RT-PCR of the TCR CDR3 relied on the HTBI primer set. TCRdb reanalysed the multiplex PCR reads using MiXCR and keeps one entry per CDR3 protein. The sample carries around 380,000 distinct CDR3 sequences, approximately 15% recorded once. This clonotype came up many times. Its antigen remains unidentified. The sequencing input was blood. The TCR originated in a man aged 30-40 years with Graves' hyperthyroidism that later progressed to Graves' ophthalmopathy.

Written as DNA, the CDR3 is TGTGCCAGCAGCCGGGGACTAGCGGGGGGACAAGAGACCCAGTACTTC. Protein: CASSRGLAGGQETQYF. V and J are TRBV7-9 and TRBJ2-5, with 15 positions matching TRBD2. After removal of 5 bases from V and 2 bases from J, the junction contained 3 bases not matched to a gene. The CDR3 covers 16 residues. In germline, CDR1 is SEHNR, CDR2 FQNEAQ (reference sequence).